These T cell receptor beta chains were read from a single sample in a study of blood T cell repertoires in COVID-19. The table came from immunoSEQ multiplex PCR; TCRdb's copy has only in-frame clones and leaves some out. The sample contains approximately 250,000 clones, around four fifths of which appear only once. Input material: PBMCs or T cells enriched from blood (not recorded which). All receptors derive from a man aged 35 to 55 who had recovered from COVID-19. Both conserved end residues are part of each CDR3. D genes are given only for firm matches. A row's size may be missing; if present it is once, few, many or a size class.

j_gene: TRBJ2-4; d_gene: NA; abundance: once; v_gene: TRBV19; CDR3aa: CASSIDSAPAGPLAKNIQYF; CDR3nt: TGTGCCAGTAGTATAGATTCGGCTCCCGCGGGGCCACTAGCCAAAAACATTCAGTACTTC
j_gene: TRBJ1-1; d_gene: NA; abundance: NA; v_gene: TRBV10-3; CDR3aa: CASSPDAETEAFF; CDR3nt: TGTGCCTCATCACCAGATGCGGAGACTGAAGCTTTCTTT
j_gene: TRBJ1-6; d_gene: NA; abundance: NA; v_gene: TRBV30; CDR3aa: CAWTRGVVSPLHF; CDR3nt: TGTGCCTGGACTCGGGGGGTCGTTTCACCCCTCCACTTT
j_gene: TRBJ1-1; d_gene: NA; abundance: few; v_gene: TRBV7-3; CDR3aa: CASSPRGDTEAFF; CDR3nt: TGTGCCAGCAGCCCCCGGGGGGACACTGAAGCTTTCTTT
j_gene: TRBJ1-1; d_gene: TRBD1; abundance: NA; v_gene: TRBV5-1; CDR3aa: CASSDPTGGHTEAFF; CDR3nt: TGCGCCAGCAGCGACCCGACAGGGGGCCACACTGAAGCTTTCTTT
j_gene: TRBJ2-1; d_gene: TRBD2; abundance: NA; v_gene: TRBV7-6; CDR3aa: CASSLDPGGYNEQFF; CDR3nt: TGTGCCAGCAGCTTAGACCCGGGAGGGTACAATGAGCAGTTCTTC
j_gene: TRBJ1-2; d_gene: NA; abundance: NA; v_gene: TRBV19; CDR3aa: CASSMTTANYGYTF; CDR3nt: TGTGCCAGTAGTATGACGACAGCTAACTATGGCTACACCTTC
j_gene: TRBJ1-1; d_gene: TRBD1; abundance: NA; v_gene: TRBV10-1; CDR3aa: CASSAVTGENTEAFF; CDR3nt: TGCGCCAGCAGTGCTGTGACAGGGGAGAACACTGAAGCTTTCTTT
j_gene: TRBJ1-2; d_gene: NA; abundance: NA; v_gene: TRBV5-1; CDR3aa: CASSPGAGDGYTF; CDR3nt: TGCGCCAGCAGCCCGGGAGCCGGGGATGGCTACACCTTC
j_gene: TRBJ2-3; d_gene: TRBD2; abundance: NA; v_gene: TRBV27; CDR3aa: CASSLWGGGTDTQYF; CDR3nt: TGTGCCAGCAGTTTATGGGGCGGGGGGACAGATACGCAGTATTTT
j_gene: TRBJ1-3; d_gene: NA; abundance: NA; v_gene: TRBV18; CDR3aa: CASSPAGSMAGNTIYF; CDR3nt: TGTGCCAGCTCACCCGCGGGCTCCATGGCTGGAAACACCATATATTTT
j_gene: TRBJ2-7; d_gene: NA; abundance: NA; v_gene: TRBV7-9; CDR3aa: CASSLSGGGYEQYF; CDR3nt: TGTGCCAGCAGCTTATCAGGGGGAGGCTACGAGCAGTACTTC
j_gene: TRBJ1-1; d_gene: NA; abundance: NA; v_gene: TRBV4-3; CDR3aa: CASSRTVSNTEAFF; CDR3nt: TGCGCCAGCAGCCGGACAGTATCGAACACTGAAGCTTTCTTT
j_gene: TRBJ2-3; d_gene: TRBD2; abundance: once; v_gene: TRBV15; CDR3aa: CATSTRTSGDVADTQYF; CDR3nt: TGTGCCACCAGCACTCGGACTAGCGGGGATGTAGCAGATACGCAGTATTTT
j_gene: TRBJ2-3; d_gene: TRBD2; abundance: NA; v_gene: TRBV11-2; CDR3aa: CASSSDRRASGLTDTQYF; CDR3nt: TGTGCCAGCAGCTCCGACCGGAGGGCTAGCGGCCTCACAGATACGCAGTATTTT
j_gene: TRBJ2-7; d_gene: NA; abundance: once; v_gene: TRBV2; CDR3aa: CASRETRNIDEQYF; CDR3nt: TGTGCCAGCAGGGAGACTAGGAACATAGACGAGCAGTACTTC
j_gene: TRBJ2-7; d_gene: TRBD1; abundance: NA; v_gene: TRBV6-1; CDR3aa: CASSDVDRGISYEQYF; CDR3nt: TGTGCCAGCAGTGATGTCGACAGGGGAATATCCTACGAGCAGTACTTC
j_gene: TRBJ2-7; d_gene: NA; abundance: once; v_gene: TRBV29-1; CDR3aa: CSVEESQGSEQYF; CDR3nt: TGCAGCGTTGAAGAAAGTCAGGGAAGCGAGCAGTACTTC
j_gene: TRBJ2-3; d_gene: TRBD2; abundance: NA; v_gene: TRBV3-1/TRBV3-2; CDR3aa: CASKSRGADTQYF; CDR3nt: TGTGCCAGCAAAAGCCGGGGGGCAGATACGCAGTATTTT
j_gene: TRBJ1-3; d_gene: TRBD1; abundance: NA; v_gene: TRBV6-5; CDR3aa: CASSRDRVSGNTIYF; CDR3nt: TGTGCCAGCAGTAGAGACAGGGTGTCCGGAAACACCATATATTTT
j_gene: TRBJ1-3; d_gene: TRBD1; abundance: NA; v_gene: TRBV15; CDR3aa: CATSRGGRQGENTIYF; CDR3nt: TGTGCCACCAGCAGAGGAGGCAGACAGGGTGAAAACACCATATATTTT
j_gene: TRBJ1-2; d_gene: NA; abundance: NA; v_gene: TRBV29-1; CDR3aa: CSVQERGTNYGYTF; CDR3nt: TGCAGCGTCCAAGAGAGGGGGACTAACTATGGCTACACCTTC
j_gene: TRBJ2-3; d_gene: NA; abundance: NA; v_gene: TRBV5-4; CDR3aa: CASSRASPGTDTQYF; CDR3nt: TGTGCCAGCAGCCGCGCCTCCCCTGGCACAGATACGCAGTATTTT
j_gene: TRBJ2-7; d_gene: NA; abundance: NA; v_gene: TRBV25-1; CDR3aa: CASSEGRGGEQYF; CDR3nt: TGTGCCAGCAGTGAAGGCAGGGGTGGCGAGCAGTACTTC
j_gene: TRBJ1-2; d_gene: NA; abundance: NA; v_gene: TRBV12-3/TRBV12-4; CDR3aa: CASSFTSTGYTF; CDR3nt: TGTGCCAGCAGTTTCACCTCTACTGGCTACACCTTC
j_gene: TRBJ1-5; d_gene: TRBD1; abundance: NA; v_gene: TRBV3-1/TRBV3-2; CDR3aa: CASSQGQGGQPQHF; CDR3nt: TGTGCCAGCAGCCAAGGACAGGGCGGTCAGCCCCAGCATTTT
j_gene: TRBJ2-5; d_gene: TRBD2; abundance: NA; v_gene: TRBV2; CDR3aa: CASRLAGETQYF; CDR3nt: TGTGCCAGCAGGTTAGCGGGAGAGACCCAGTACTTC
j_gene: TRBJ1-4; d_gene: NA; abundance: NA; v_gene: TRBV9; CDR3aa: CASSMDNNEKLFF; CDR3nt: TGTGCCAGCAGCATGGACAACAATGAAAAACTGTTTTTT
j_gene: TRBJ2-7; d_gene: NA; abundance: few; v_gene: TRBV2; CDR3aa: CASSAEGQYF; CDR3nt: TGTGCCAGCAGTGCGGAGGGGCAGTACTTC
j_gene: TRBJ2-7; d_gene: TRBD2; abundance: NA; v_gene: TRBV4-1; CDR3aa: CASSRILAGGPREQYF; CDR3nt: TGCGCCAGCAGCCGAATACTAGCGGGAGGGCCTCGTGAGCAGTACTTC
j_gene: TRBJ2-1; d_gene: NA; abundance: NA; v_gene: TRBV3-1/TRBV3-2; CDR3aa: CASSPRRQNAYNEQFF; CDR3nt: TGTGCCAGCAGCCCCCGGAGGCAGAACGCCTACAATGAGCAGTTCTTC
j_gene: TRBJ1-5; d_gene: NA; abundance: NA; v_gene: TRBV18; CDR3aa: CASSGSNTGQPQHF; CDR3nt: TGTGCCAGCTCCGGATCGAATACGGGACAGCCCCAGCATTTT
j_gene: TRBJ2-5; d_gene: TRBD1; abundance: once; v_gene: TRBV9; CDR3aa: CASSSTGQGAGTQYF; CDR3nt: TGTGCCAGCAGCTCCACGGGACAGGGGGCGGGGACCCAGTACTTC
j_gene: TRBJ2-7; d_gene: TRBD1; abundance: few; v_gene: TRBV3-1/TRBV3-2; CDR3aa: CASSQGGWDRGYEQYF; CDR3nt: TGTGCCAGCAGCCAAGGGGGCTGGGACAGGGGCTACGAGCAGTACTTC
j_gene: TRBJ2-3; d_gene: TRBD2; abundance: NA; v_gene: TRBV15; CDR3aa: CATSRSTSGFTDTQYF; CDR3nt: TGTGCCACCAGCAGATCGACTAGCGGATTCACAGATACGCAGTATTTT
j_gene: TRBJ1-2; d_gene: TRBD1; abundance: NA; v_gene: TRBV7-3; CDR3aa: CASSPDDRGDGYTF; CDR3nt: TGTGCCAGCAGCCCCGATGACAGGGGGGATGGCTACACCTTC
j_gene: TRBJ1-4; d_gene: NA; abundance: NA; v_gene: TRBV5-1; CDR3aa: CASSFRQATNEKLFF; CDR3nt: TGCGCCAGCAGCTTCCGACAGGCAACTAATGAAAAACTGTTTTTT
j_gene: TRBJ1-2; d_gene: TRBD1; abundance: NA; v_gene: TRBV9; CDR3aa: CASSATGNWYGYTF; CDR3nt: TGTGCCAGCAGCGCGACAGGGAATTGGTATGGCTACACCTTC
j_gene: TRBJ1-1; d_gene: NA; abundance: NA; v_gene: TRBV4-1; CDR3aa: CASSRRTGKERNTEAFF; CDR3nt: TGCGCCAGCAGCCGAAGGACGGGGAAGGAGAGGAACACTGAAGCTTTCTTT
j_gene: TRBJ1-1; d_gene: TRBD1; abundance: NA; v_gene: TRBV28; CDR3aa: CASGTGVTEAFF; CDR3nt: TGTGCCAGCGGAACAGGGGTCACTGAAGCTTTCTTT
j_gene: TRBJ2-2; d_gene: NA; abundance: NA; v_gene: TRBV2; CDR3aa: CASSAGEYTGELFF; CDR3nt: TGTGCCAGCAGTGCAGGGGAATACACCGGGGAGCTGTTTTTT
j_gene: TRBJ2-7; d_gene: NA; abundance: NA; v_gene: TRBV21-1; CDR3aa: CASSPSGGEGYEQYF; CDR3nt: TGTGCCAGCAGCCCTAGCGGGGGAGAGGGTTACGAGCAGTACTTC
j_gene: TRBJ1-3; d_gene: TRBD1; abundance: NA; v_gene: TRBV28; CDR3aa: CASGTGGSGNTIYF; CDR3nt: TGTGCCAGCGGGACAGGGGGCTCTGGAAACACCATATATTTT
j_gene: TRBJ2-7; d_gene: NA; abundance: NA; v_gene: TRBV10-1; CDR3aa: CASSAGRAYEQYF; CDR3nt: TGCGCCAGCAGTGCCGGCAGGGCCTACGAGCAGTACTTC